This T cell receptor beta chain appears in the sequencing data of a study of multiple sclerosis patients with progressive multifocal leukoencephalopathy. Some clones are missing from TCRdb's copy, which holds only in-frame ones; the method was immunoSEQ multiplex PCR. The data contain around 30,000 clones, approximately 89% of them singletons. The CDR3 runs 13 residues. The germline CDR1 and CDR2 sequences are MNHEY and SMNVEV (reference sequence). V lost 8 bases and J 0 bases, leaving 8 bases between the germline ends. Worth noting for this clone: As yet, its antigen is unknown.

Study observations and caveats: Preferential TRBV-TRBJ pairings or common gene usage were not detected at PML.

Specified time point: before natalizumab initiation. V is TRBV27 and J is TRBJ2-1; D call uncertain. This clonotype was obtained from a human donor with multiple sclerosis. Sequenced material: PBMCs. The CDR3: CASGLSSYNEQFF. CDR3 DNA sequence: TGTGCCAGCGGATTGAGCTCCTACAATGAGCAGTTCTTC.